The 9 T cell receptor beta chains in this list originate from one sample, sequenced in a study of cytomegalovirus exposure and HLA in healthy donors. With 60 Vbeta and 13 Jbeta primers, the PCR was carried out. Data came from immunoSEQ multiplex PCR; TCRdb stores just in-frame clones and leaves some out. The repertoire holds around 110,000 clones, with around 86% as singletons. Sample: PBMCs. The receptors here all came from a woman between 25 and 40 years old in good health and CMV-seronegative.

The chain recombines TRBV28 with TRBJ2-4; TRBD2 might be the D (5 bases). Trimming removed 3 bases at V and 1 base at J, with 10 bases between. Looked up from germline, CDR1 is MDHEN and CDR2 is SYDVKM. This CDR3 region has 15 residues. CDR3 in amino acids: CASSLEGGAKNIQYF. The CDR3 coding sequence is TGTGCCAGCAGTTTGGAAGGCGGGGCCAAAAACATTCAGTACTTC.

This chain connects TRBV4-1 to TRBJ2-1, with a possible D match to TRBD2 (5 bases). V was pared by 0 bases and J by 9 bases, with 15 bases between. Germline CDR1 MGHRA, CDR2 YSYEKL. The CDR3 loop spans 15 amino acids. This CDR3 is CASSQEYLASSEQFF. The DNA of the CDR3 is TGCGCCAGCAGCCAAGAGTACTTAGCGTCGAGTGAGCAGTTCTTC.

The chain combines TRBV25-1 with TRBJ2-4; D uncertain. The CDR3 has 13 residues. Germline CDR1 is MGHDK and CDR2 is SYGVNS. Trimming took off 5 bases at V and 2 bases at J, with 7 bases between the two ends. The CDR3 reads CASSTWSKNIQYF. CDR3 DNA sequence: TGTGCCAGCAGTACTTGGTCCAAAAACATTCAGTACTTC.

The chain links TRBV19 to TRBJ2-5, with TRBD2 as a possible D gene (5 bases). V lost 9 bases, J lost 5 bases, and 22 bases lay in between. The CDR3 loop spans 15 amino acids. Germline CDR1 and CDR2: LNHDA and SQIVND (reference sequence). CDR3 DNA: TGTGCCAGCAAAGTGGCTCACGGCCCGGGGGAGACCCAGTACTTC. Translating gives CASKVAHGPGETQYF.

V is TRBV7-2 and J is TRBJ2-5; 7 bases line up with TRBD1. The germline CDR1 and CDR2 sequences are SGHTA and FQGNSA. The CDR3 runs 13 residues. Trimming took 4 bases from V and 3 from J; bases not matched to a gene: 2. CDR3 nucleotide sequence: TGTGCCAGCAGCTCAGACAGGGAAGAGACCCAGTACTTC. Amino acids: CASSSDREETQYF.

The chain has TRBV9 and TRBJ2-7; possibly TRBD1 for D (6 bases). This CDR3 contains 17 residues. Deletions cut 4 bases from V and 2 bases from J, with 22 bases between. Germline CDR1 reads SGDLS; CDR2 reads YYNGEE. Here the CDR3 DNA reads TGTGCCAGCAGCATATCCCCTGGGGCAGGGGATACCTACGAGCAGTACTTC. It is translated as CASSISPGAGDTYEQYF.

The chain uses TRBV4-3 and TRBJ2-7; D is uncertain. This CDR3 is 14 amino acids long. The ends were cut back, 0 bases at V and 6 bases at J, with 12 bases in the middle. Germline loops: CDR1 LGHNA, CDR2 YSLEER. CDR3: CASSQDAGYVEQYF. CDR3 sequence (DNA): TGCGCCAGCAGCCAAGATGCCGGGTATGTCGAGCAGTACTTC.

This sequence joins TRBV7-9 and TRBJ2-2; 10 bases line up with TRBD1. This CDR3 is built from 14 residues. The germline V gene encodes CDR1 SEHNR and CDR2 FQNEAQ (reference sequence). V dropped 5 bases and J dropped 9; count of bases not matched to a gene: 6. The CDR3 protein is CASSPRDRGRELFF. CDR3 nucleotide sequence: TGTGCCAGCAGCCCCCGGGACAGGGGTCGGGAGCTGTTTTTT.

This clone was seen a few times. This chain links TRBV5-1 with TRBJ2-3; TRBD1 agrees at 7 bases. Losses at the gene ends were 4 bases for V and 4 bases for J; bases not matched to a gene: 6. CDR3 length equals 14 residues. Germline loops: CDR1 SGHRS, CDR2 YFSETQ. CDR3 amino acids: CASSPRQGADTQYF. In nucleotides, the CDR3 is TGCGCCAGCAGCCCCCGACAGGGCGCAGATACGCAGTATTTT.